The sequence of this T cell receptor (beta chain) was determined in a study of CD8 T cells in Susac syndrome. Germline V gene sequence: CDR1 SGHRS, CDR2 YFSETQ. CDR3 size: 14 residues. J lost 9 bases, V lost 1 base, and 9 bases had no gene match. The multiple sclerosis control group was made up of treatment-naive patients with stable or active relapsing-remitting disease. Reverse transcription of about 0.45 to 1 ug RNA used random hexamers. An immunoSEQ multiplex PCR amplified TCR beta CDR3 over 54 Vbeta and 13 Jbeta. One entry per CDR3 protein results from TCRdb running MiXCR on the immunoSEQ multiplex PCR reads. The sample comprises more than 200,000 distinct CDR3 sequences, about 94% of which are singletons, and about 0.13% rests with the top ten. The sample holds one count of this clonotype.

The sequenced sample consisted of CD8+ T cells from PBMCs. This chain uses TRBV5-1 with TRBJ2-7, with 8 bases matching TRBD1. The sequence was obtained from a human donor with multiple sclerosis. CDR3: CASSLWGQEDGQYF. DNA for the CDR3: TGCGCCAGCAGCTTGTGGGGACAGGAGGATGGGCAGTACTTC.